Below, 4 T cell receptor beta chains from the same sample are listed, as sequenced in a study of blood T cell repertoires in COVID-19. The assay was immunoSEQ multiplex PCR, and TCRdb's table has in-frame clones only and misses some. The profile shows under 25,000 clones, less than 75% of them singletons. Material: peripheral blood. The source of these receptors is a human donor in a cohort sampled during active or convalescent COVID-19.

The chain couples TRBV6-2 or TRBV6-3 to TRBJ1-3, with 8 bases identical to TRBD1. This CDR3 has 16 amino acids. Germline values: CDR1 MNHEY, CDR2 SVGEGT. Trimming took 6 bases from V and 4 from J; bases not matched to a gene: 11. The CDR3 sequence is CASSRDRGARGNTIYF. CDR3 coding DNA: TGTGCCAGCAGCCGAGACAGGGGAGCACGCGGAAACACCATATATTTT.

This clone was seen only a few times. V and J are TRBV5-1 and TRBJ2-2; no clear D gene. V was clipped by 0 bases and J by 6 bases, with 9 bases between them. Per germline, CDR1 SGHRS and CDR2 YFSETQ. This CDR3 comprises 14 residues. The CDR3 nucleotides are TGCGCCAGCAGCTTGGCCCAGGTTGCCGGGGAGCTGTTTTTT. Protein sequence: CASSLAQVAGELFF.

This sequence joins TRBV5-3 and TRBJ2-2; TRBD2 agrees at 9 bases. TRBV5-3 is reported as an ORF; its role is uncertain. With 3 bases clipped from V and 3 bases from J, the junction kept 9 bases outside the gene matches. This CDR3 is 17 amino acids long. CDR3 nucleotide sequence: TGTGCCAGAAGCTCGGTACGAGCGGGAGGTTACACCGGGGAGCTGTTTTTT. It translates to CARSSVRAGGYTGELFF.

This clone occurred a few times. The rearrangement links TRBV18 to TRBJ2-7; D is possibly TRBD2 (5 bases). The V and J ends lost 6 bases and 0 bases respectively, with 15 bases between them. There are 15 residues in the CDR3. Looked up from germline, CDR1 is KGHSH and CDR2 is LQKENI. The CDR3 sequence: CASSDGVQSSYEQYF. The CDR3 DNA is TGTGCCAGCTCCGACGGGGTCCAAAGCTCCTACGAGCAGTACTTC.